These T cell receptor beta chains were read from a single sample in a study of CD8 T cells in ankylosing spondylitis. TCRdb itself ran the 5' RACE reads through MiXCR, one entry per CDR3 protein. The data contain around 160,000 distinct CDR3 sequences, roughly 11% of them singletons. Sample: blood, either unsorted or a sorted T cell fraction (not recorded which). The receptors derive from a male donor with ankylosing spondylitis or in good health (not recorded which). The CDR3 runs from the conserved cysteine through the conserved F or W. D genes are given only for firm matches. Expanded clones are given a class, and other clones once, few, many or no size at all.

CASSTPENYGYTF,TGTGCCAGCTCTACCCCGGAAAACTATGGCTACACCTTC,.,TRBJ1-2,TRBV12-3/TRBV12-4,many
CASSQDPGGAYEQYF,TGTGCCAGCAGCCAAGACCCAGGGGGGGCCTACGAGCAGTACTTC,.,TRBJ2-7,TRBV3-1,many
CASGGPGLNTGELFF,TGTGCCAGCGGGGGTCCGGGATTGAACACCGGGGAGCTGTTTTTT,.,TRBJ2-2,TRBV4-2,.
CSAIRAGVSNQPQHF,TGCAGTGCTATTAGAGCCGGAGTTAGCAATCAGCCCCAGCATTTT,.,TRBJ1-5,TRBV20-1,many
CASSFSEVQPQHF,TGTGCCAGCAGCTTTTCAGAGGTGCAGCCCCAGCATTTT,.,TRBJ1-5,TRBV7-9,few
CSVAPGGNQPQHF,TGCAGCGTTGCCCCGGGGGGCAATCAGCCCCAGCATTTT,.,TRBJ1-5,TRBV29-1,many
CASRLGTENIQYF,TGTGCCAGCAGGCTCGGGACAGAAAACATTCAGTACTTC,TRBD1,TRBJ2-4,TRBV6-1,many
CASSRDRGDYEQYF,TGCGCCAGCAGCCGGGACAGGGGCGATTACGAGCAGTACTTC,TRBD1,TRBJ2-7,TRBV5-1,many
CASSVTGQGPPEAFF,TGTGCCAGCAGCGTAACCGGACAGGGTCCCCCTGAAGCTTTCTTT,TRBD1,TRBJ1-1,TRBV28,many
CASSLVTQGVLETEAFF,TGTGCCAGCAGCTTGGTAACCCAGGGGGTCTTGGAGACTGAAGCTTTCTTT,TRBD1,TRBJ1-1,TRBV5-8,many